Listed below are T cell receptor beta chains from one sample, sequenced in a study of control samples from healthy donors and cancer patients. TCRdb keeps only in-frame clones here, not all; method: immunoSEQ multiplex PCR. The sample carries about 230,000 clones, roughly four fifths recorded once. Sequencing was performed on PBMCs. All receptors derive from a woman aged 55-70 years with lung cancer. Both conserved end residues are part of each CDR3. The order of the fields is J gene, clone size, V gene, D gene, CDR3 DNA, CDR3 protein. The D gene is left open where the match is weak. The size field is filled for only some rows; it gives once, few, many or a size class.

>TRBJ1-6|-|TRBV9|-
TGTGCCAGCGGGGGACGGCGGGATAATTCACCCCTCCACTTT
CASGGRRDNSPLHF
>TRBJ2-7|-|TRBV5-1|TRBD1
TGCGCCAGCAGCTTCGGGACAGGAGGATCCTACGAGCAGTACTTC
CASSFGTGGSYEQYF
>TRBJ2-7|once|TRBV11-2|-
TGTGCCAGCAGCTTAGGTCCCAGCTACGAGCAGTACTTC
CASSLGPSYEQYF
>TRBJ2-5|-|TRBV18|-
TGTGCCAGCTCACCCCCAGGGTCGGAAGAGACCCAGTACTTC
CASSPPGSEETQYF
>TRBJ2-7|-|TRBV2|TRBD2
TGTGCCAGCAGTGGAGAGAGGACTAGCGGCTACGAGCAGTACTTC
CASSGERTSGYEQYF
>TRBJ1-5|-|TRBV30|-
TGTGCCTGGAGTGTACAGGGTTGGAATCAGCCCCAGCATTTT
CAWSVQGWNQPQHF
>TRBJ1-2|-|TRBV3-1/TRBV3-2|-
TGTGCCAGCAGCCAAGCCCTACAGGGAGGCTATGGCTACACCTTC
CASSQALQGGYGYTF
>TRBJ2-5|few|TRBV10-3|TRBD2
TGTGCCACGATGGGACTAGATAAGGGAGAGACCCAGTACTTC
CATMGLDKGETQYF
>TRBJ2-5|-|TRBV5-1|-
TGCGCCAGCAGCTTGGCCCTGACACCGTACCAAGAGACCCAGTACTTC
CASSLALTPYQETQYF
>TRBJ2-1|-|TRBV20-1|-
TGCAGTGCTAGTGGGGGGTATGCCTACAATGAGCAGTTCTTC
CSASGGYAYNEQFF
>TRBJ1-2|-|TRBV3-1/TRBV3-2|TRBD1
TGTGCCAGCAGCCAAGACTGGACAGGGAGGTCGAACACCTTC
CASSQDWTGRSNTF
>TRBJ1-5|-|TRBV28|-
TGTGCCAGCAGCCCGAGGGGCAACTTCGGGCAGCCCCAGCATTTT
CASSPRGNFGQPQHF
>TRBJ1-5|-|TRBV2|-
TGTGCCAGCCGTAGGGGGGGCGCGGATCAGCCCCAGCATTTT
CASRRGGADQPQHF
>TRBJ2-7|-|TRBV28|-
TGTGCCAGCAGTTCGGTGTACGAGCAGTACTTC
CASSSVYEQYF
>TRBJ2-5|-|TRBV19|-
TGTGCCAGTAGTATACGGTGGCAGGGCCAAGAGACCCAGTACTTC
CASSIRWQGQETQYF
>TRBJ1-5|-|TRBV28|-
TGTGCCAGCAGTTCAACCGGGACGGTCGGAAATCAGCCCCAGCATTTT
CASSSTGTVGNQPQHF
>TRBJ2-1|-|TRBV6-5|-
TGTGCCAGCAGTTACTCCCGCAGGGTAGGGTCAGATGAGCAGTTCTTC
CASSYSRRVGSDEQFF
>TRBJ2-1|-|TRBV12-5|-
TGTGCTAGTGGTTTGGGAGGACAGCACAATGAGCAGTTCTTC
CASGLGGQHNEQFF
>TRBJ1-4|-|TRBV29-1|-
TGCAGCGTTGCTCCGGGGCCATATGAAAAACTGTTTTTT
CSVAPGPYEKLFF
>TRBJ1-3|-|TRBV3-1/TRBV3-2|-
TGTGCCAGCAGCCCCATAGCGGGGGCCTCTGGAAACACCATATATTTT
CASSPIAGASGNTIYF
>TRBJ1-2|-|TRBV24-1|TRBD1
TGTGCCACCAGTGATCCTAGGAGGGGGCAAGGCTACACCTTC
CATSDPRRGQGYTF
>TRBJ2-3|-|TRBV18|-
TGTGCCAGCTCACCAACCGGGCCAACGACAGATACGCAGTATTTT
CASSPTGPTTDTQYF
>TRBJ2-3|-|TRBV5-1|TRBD2
TGCGCCAGCAGCTTGGCCATTAGCGGGTCTTCAGATACGCAGTATTTT
CASSLAISGSSDTQYF
>TRBJ1-1|-|TRBV5-1|-
TGCGCCAGCAGCTTGGTAGGCAGGGAGGACACTGAAGCTTTCTTT
CASSLVGREDTEAFF
>TRBJ2-3|-|TRBV4-1|TRBD2
TGCGCCAGCAGCCAAATTGGTTTGGAGCGGGAGACCACAGATACGCAGTATTTT
CASSQIGLERETTDTQYF
>TRBJ2-7|-|TRBV7-9|-
TGTGCCAGCAGCTTCATCTCCTACGAGCAGTACTTC
CASSFISYEQYF
>TRBJ2-7|-|TRBV6-1|-
TGTGCCAGCAGTGAATACTGGGGTCGGTACTTC
CASSEYWGRYF
>TRBJ1-3|-|TRBV21-1|-
TGTGCCAGCAGCAAAGACGAGGGGGGCTCTGGAAACACCATATATTTT
CASSKDEGGSGNTIYF
>TRBJ1-1|-|TRBV6-6|-
TGTGCCAGCAGTTACTACAGTGAAGCTTTCTTT
CASSYYSEAFF
>TRBJ2-7|-|TRBV5-1|TRBD1
TGCGCCAGCAGCCCCCAGGGGGCAGCAGGGGAGCAGTACTTC
CASSPQGAAGEQYF
>TRBJ2-5|-|TRBV12-3/TRBV12-4|-
TGTGCCAGCAGACGCAGGGTAGAGACCCAGTACTTC
CASRRRVETQYF
>TRBJ1-4|-|TRBV5-5|-
TGTGCCACGGGCCCGACAGCCCTAGAAAAACTGTTTTTT
CATGPTALEKLFF
>TRBJ2-1|-|TRBV11-2|TRBD2
TGTGCCAGCAAACTAGCGGGCGGTTACAATGAGCAGTTCTTC
CASKLAGGYNEQFF
>TRBJ2-1|-|TRBV3-1/TRBV3-2|TRBD2
TGTGCCAGCAGCCCTCGGACTAGCGGAGTTTACAATGAGCAGTTCTTC
CASSPRTSGVYNEQFF
>TRBJ1-1|-|TRBV6-5|-
TGTGCCAGCGCCCCGGGGGGGACCACTGAAGCTTTCTTT
CASAPGGTTEAFF
>TRBJ1-4|once|TRBV5-1|TRBD1
TGCGCCAGCAGATTGACAGGGGGCGGTGAAAAACTGTTTTTT
CASRLTGGGEKLFF
>TRBJ2-1|-|TRBV3-1/TRBV3-2|-
TGTGCCAGCAGCCTCGCCGATTTCCGAAATGAGCAGTTCTTC
CASSLADFRNEQFF
>TRBJ2-7|-|TRBV5-1|TRBD1
TGCGCCAGCAATCAGGGGGCAGGAGAGGAGCAGTACTTC
CASNQGAGEEQYF
>TRBJ2-3|few|TRBV3-1/TRBV3-2|-
TGTGCCAGCAGCCACGGGGGGCGAGGAGATACGCAGTATTTT
CASSHGGRGDTQYF
>TRBJ1-4|-|TRBV28|-
TGTGCCAGCAACTTGGGGGGTAGGAATGAAAAACTGTTTTTT
CASNLGGRNEKLFF
>TRBJ2-5|once|TRBV6-5|TRBD1
TGTGCCAGCAGTTACTCGACAGGGGGATTAGAGACCCAGTACTTC
CASSYSTGGLETQYF
>TRBJ2-3|-|TRBV7-3|-
TGTGCCAGCAGCTTAACCGCGGAATACACAGATACGCAGTATTTT
CASSLTAEYTDTQYF
>TRBJ2-5|-|TRBV7-9|TRBD2
TGTGCCAGCAGCTTCGCGGGGGAGGAGACCCAGTACTTC
CASSFAGEETQYF
>TRBJ2-7|-|TRBV6-1|-
TGTGCCAGCAGTGAAGAATGGGGCTCCTACGAGCAGTACTTC
CASSEEWGSYEQYF
>TRBJ2-5|-|TRBV7-3|-
TGTGCCAGCAGCTTAACGGGGCTCCCGGCGGAGACCCAGTACTTC
CASSLTGLPAETQYF
>TRBJ2-5|-|TRBV6-4|TRBD1
TGTGCCAGCTGCGGACAGGTTCAAGAGACCCAGTACTTC
CASCGQVQETQYF
>TRBJ1-1|once|TRBV25-1|TRBD1
TGTGCCAGCAGTAGATACCGGGACAGGGGTTTCGCTGAAGCTTTCTTT
CASSRYRDRGFAEAFF
>TRBJ1-6|once|TRBV18|TRBD1
TGTGCCAGCTCGGCGGACAGGGGATTGTCACCCCTCCACTTT
CASSADRGLSPLHF